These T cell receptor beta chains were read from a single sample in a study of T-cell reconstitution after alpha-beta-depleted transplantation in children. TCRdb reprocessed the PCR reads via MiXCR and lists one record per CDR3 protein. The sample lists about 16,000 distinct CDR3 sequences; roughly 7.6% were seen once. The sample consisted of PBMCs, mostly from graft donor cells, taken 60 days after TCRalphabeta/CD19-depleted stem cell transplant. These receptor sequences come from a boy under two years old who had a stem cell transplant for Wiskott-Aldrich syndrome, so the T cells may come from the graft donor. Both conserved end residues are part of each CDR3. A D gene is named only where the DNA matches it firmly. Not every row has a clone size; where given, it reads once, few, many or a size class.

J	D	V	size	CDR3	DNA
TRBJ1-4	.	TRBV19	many	CASNWGTGEKLFF	TGTGCCAGTAACTGGGGAACTGGAGAAAAACTGTTTTTT
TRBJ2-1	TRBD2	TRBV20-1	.	CSAQDTGVAGGTRGEQFF	TGCAGTGCTCAGGATACGGGGGTGGCGGGAGGCACTAGGGGTGAGCAGTTCTTC
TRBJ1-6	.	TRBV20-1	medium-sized	CSATRDNDSPLHF	TGCAGTGCCACCCGGGACAATGATTCACCCCTCCACTTT
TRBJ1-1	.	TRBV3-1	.	CASSRKKVSTEAFF	TGTGCCAGCAGCCGTAAGAAGGTCTCCACTGAAGCTTTCTTT
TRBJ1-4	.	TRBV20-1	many	CSAKFAGGANEKLFF	TGCAGTGCTAAGTTTGCCGGCGGGGCTAATGAAAAACTGTTTTTT
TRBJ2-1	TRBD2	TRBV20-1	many	CSAKLAGRLNEQFF	TGCAGTGCAAAACTAGCGGGGAGACTGAATGAGCAGTTCTTC
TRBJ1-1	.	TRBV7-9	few	CASSSTSPGRAFF	TGTGCCAGCAGCTCCACCTCCCCGGGCAGAGCTTTCTTT
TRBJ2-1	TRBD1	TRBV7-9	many	CASSVLSGTGANEQFF	TGTGCCAGCAGCGTGCTATCCGGGACAGGGGCCAATGAGCAGTTCTTC
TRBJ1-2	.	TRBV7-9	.	CASATRYGYTF	TGTGCCAGCGCCACCCGATATGGCTACACCTTC
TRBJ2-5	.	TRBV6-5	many	CASSKGVGTQYF	TGTGCCAGCAGCAAAGGGGTGGGGACCCAGTACTTC
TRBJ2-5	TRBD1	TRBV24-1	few	CATSETGKETQYF	TGTGCCACCAGTGAGACAGGGAAAGAGACCCAGTACTTC
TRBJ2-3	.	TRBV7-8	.	CASSLTFGGLSTDTQYF	TGTGCCAGCAGCTTAACTTTCGGGGGCTTAAGCACAGATACGCAGTATTTT
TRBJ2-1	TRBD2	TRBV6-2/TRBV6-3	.	CASTLAGAHNEQFF	TGTGCCAGCACCCTAGCGGGAGCCCACAATGAGCAGTTCTTC
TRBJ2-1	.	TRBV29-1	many	CSVEAGQSSYNEQFF	TGCAGCGTTGAAGCGGGGCAGAGCTCCTACAATGAGCAGTTCTTC
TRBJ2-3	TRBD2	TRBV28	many	CASREGTSGADTQYF	TGTGCCAGCAGGGAAGGGACTAGCGGGGCAGATACGCAGTATTTT
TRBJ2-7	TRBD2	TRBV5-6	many	CASSLVSSGRVREQYF	TGTGCCAGCAGCTTGGTTTCTAGCGGGAGAGTACGGGAGCAGTACTTC
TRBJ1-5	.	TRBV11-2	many	CASSYGNNQPQHF	TGTGCCAGCAGCTATGGTAACAATCAGCCCCAGCATTTT
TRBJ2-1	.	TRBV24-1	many	CATGGPNEQFF	TGTGCCACCGGGGGACCGAATGAGCAGTTCTTC
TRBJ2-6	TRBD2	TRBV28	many	CASSPVGLAGHSGANVLTF	TGTGCCAGCAGTCCCGTGGGACTAGCGGGACACTCTGGGGCCAACGTCCTGACTTTC
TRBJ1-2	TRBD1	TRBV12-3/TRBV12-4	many	CASRWTGGKKGYTF	TGTGCCAGCAGGTGGACAGGGGGCAAGAAAGGCTACACCTTC
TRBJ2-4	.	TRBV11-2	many	CASSLFAGNIQYF	TGTGCCAGCAGCTTATTTGCCGGAAACATTCAGTACTTC
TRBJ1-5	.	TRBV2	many	CASSELQTNQPQHF	TGTGCCAGCAGTGAATTGCAGACAAATCAGCCCCAGCATTTT